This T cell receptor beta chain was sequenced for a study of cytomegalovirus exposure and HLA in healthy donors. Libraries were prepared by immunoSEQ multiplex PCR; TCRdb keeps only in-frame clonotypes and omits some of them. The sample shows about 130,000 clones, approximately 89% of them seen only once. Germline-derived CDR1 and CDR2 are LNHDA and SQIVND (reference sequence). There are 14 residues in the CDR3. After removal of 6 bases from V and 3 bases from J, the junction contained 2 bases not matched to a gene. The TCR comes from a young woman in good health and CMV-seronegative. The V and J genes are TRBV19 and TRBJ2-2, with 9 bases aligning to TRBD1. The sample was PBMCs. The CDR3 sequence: CASRQGAYTGELFF. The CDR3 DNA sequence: TGTGCCAGTAGACAGGGGGCGTACACCGGGGAGCTGTTTTTT.